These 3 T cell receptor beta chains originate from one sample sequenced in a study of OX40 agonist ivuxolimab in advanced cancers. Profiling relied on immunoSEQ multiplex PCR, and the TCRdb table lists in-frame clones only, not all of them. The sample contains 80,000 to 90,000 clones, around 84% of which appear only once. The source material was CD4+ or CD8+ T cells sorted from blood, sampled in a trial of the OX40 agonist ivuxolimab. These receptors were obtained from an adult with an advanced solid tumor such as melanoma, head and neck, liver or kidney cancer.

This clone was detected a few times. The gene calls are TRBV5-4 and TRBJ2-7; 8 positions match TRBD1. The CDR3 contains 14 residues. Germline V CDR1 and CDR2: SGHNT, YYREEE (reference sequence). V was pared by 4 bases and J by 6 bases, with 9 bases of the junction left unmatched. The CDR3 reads CASSRDRGRGEQYF. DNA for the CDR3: TGTGCCAGCAGCCGTGACAGGGGACGCGGCGAGCAGTACTTC.

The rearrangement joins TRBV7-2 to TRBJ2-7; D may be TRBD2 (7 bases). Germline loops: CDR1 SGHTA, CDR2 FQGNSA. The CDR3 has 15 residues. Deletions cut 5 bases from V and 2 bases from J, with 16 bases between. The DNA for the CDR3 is TGTGCCAGCAGCCCAAGGGGGGGTAACGCCTACGAGCAGTACTTC. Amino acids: CASSPRGGNAYEQYF.

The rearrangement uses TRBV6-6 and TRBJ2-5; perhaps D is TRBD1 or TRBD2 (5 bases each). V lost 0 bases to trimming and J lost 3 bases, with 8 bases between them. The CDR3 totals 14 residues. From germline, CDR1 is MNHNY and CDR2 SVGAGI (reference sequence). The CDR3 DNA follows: TGTGCCAGCAGTTACTCCGGGACGGAAGAGACCCAGTACTTC. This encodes CASSYSGTEETQYF.